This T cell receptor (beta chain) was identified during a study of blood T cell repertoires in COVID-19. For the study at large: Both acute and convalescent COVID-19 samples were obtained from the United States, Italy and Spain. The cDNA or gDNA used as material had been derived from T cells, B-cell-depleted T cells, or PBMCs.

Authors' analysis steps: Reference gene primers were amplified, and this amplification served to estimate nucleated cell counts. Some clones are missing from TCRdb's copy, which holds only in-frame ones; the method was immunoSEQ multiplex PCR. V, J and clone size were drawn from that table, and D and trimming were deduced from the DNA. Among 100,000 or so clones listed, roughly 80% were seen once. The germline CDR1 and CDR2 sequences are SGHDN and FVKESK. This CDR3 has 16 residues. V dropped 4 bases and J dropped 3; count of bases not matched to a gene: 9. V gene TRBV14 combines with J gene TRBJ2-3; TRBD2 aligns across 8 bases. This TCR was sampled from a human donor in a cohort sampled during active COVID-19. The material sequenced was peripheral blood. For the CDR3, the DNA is TGTGCCAGCAGCCTAAACCCCAGCGGGAGTACAGATACGCAGTATTTT. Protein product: CASSLNPSGSTDTQYF.